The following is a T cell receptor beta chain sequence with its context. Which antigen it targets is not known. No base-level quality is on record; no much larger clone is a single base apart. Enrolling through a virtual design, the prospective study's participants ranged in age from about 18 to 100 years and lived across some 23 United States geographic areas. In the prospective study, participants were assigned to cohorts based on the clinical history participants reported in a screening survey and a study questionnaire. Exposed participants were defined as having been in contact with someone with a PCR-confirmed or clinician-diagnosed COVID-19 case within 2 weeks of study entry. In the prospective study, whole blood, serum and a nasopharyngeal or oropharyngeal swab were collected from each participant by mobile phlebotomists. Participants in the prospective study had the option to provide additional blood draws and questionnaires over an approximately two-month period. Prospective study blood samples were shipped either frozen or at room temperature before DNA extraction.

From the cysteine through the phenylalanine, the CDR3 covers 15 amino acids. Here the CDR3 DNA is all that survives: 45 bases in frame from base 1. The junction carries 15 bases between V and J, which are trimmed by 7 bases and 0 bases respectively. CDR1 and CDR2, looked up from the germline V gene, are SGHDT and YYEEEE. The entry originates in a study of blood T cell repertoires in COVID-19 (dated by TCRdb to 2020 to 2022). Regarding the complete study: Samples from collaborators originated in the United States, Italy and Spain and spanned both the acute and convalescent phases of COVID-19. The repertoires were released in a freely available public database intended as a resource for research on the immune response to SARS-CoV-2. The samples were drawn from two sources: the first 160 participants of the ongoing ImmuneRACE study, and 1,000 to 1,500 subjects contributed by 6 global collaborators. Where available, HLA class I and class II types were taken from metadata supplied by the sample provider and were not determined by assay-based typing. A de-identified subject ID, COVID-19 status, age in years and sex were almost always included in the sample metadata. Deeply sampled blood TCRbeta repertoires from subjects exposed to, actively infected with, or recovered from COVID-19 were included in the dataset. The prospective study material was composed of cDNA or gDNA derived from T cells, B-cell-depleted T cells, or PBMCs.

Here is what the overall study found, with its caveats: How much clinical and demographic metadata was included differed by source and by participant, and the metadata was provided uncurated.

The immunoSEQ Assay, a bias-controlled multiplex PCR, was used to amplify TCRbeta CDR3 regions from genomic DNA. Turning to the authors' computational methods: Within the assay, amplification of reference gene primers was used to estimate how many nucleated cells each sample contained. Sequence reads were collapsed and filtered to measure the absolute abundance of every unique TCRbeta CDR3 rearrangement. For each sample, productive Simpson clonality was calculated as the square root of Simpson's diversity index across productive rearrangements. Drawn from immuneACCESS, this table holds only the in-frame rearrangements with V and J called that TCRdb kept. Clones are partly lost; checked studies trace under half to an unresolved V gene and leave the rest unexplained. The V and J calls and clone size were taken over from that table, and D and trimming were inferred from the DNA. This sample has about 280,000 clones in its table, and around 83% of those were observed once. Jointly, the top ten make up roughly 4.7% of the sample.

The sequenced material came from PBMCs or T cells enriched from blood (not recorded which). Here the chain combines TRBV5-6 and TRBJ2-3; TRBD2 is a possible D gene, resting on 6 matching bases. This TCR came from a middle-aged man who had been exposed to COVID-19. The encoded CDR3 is CASVRERTSTDTQYF. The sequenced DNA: TGTGCCAGCGTGCGGGAAAGGACTAGCACAGATACGCAGTATTTT.